Reported below is one T cell receptor (beta chain). Its antigen remains unidentified. These data come from a study of lymphopenia after photon versus proton radiotherapy. The study's findings and limits: Proton therapy kept repertoires fairly stable, unlike photons, which gained effector/memory cells. Oligoclonal CD8+ Temra expansion after nadir drove photon patients' diversity drop.

The data were produced by immunoSEQ multiplex PCR, yet TCRdb's version contains in-frame clones alone and is incomplete. Found here are 75,000 to 95,000 clones, about 86% of them singletons; the top ten hold 1.3% to 1.5%. The material sequenced was peripheral blood, taken from a patient treated with proton-based radiotherapy. This receptor was obtained from a man in his sixties with pancreatic cancer.

CDR3 in amino acids: CASSPRSGQGLYEQYF. The CDR3 nucleotides read TGCGCCAGCAGCCCGAGGTCGGGACAGGGTCTCTACGAGCAGTACTTC. The chain is built from TRBV4-1 and TRBJ2-7; 9 positions match TRBD1. This CDR3 comprises 16 residues. Germline lookup yields CDR1 MGHRA and CDR2 YSYEKL. The V and J ends lost 4 bases and 3 bases, in that order; junction bases with no gene match: 10.